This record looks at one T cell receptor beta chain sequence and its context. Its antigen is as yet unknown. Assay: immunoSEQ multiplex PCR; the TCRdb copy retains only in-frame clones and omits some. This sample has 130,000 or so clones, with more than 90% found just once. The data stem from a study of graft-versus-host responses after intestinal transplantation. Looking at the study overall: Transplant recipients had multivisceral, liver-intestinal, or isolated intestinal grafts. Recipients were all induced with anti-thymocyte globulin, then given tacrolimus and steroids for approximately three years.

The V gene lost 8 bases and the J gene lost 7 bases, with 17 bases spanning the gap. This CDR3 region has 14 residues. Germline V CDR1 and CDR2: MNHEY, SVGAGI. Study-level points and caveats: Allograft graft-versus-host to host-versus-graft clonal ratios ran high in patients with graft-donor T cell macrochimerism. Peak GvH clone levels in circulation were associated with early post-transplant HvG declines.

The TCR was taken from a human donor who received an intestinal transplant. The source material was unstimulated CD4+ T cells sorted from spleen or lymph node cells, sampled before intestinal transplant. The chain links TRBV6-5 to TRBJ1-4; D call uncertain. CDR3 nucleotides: TGTGCCAGCGCGAGGGATCGATGGGTTGAAAAACTGTTTTTT. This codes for CASARDRWVEKLFF.